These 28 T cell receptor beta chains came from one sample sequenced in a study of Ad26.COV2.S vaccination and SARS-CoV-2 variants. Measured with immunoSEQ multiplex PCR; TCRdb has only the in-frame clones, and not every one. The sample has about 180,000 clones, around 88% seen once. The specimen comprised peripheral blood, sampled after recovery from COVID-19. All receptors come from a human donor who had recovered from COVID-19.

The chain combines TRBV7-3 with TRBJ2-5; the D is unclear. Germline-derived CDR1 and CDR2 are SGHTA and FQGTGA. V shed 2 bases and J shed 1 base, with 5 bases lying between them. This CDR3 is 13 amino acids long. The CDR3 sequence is CASSLGVQETQYF. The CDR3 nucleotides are TGTGCCAGCAGCTTAGGTGTCCAAGAGACCCAGTACTTC.

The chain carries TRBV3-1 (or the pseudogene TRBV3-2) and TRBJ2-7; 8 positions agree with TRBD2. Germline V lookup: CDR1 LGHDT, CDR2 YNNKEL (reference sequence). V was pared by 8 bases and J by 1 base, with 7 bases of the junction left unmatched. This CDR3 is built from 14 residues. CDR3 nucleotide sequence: TGTGCCAGCGGAGTTAGCGGGGTATCCTACGAGCAGTACTTC. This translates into CASGVSGVSYEQYF.

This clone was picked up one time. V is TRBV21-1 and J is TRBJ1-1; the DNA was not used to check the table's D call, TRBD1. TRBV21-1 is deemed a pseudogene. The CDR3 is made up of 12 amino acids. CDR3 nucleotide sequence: TGTGCCAGAGGAGACAGGAACACTGAAGCTTTCTTT. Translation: CARGDRNTEAFF.

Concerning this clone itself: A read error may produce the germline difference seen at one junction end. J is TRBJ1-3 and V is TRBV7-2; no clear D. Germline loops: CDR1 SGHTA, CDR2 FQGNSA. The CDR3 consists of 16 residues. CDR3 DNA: TGTGCCAGCACCTTAAACCCGGGCCGTCCTGGAAACACCATATATTTT. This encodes CASTLNPGRPGNTIYF.

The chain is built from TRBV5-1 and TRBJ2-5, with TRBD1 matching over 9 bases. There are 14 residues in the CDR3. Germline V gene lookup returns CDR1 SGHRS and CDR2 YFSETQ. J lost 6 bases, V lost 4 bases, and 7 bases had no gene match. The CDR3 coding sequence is TGCGCCAGCAGCCCCGACAGGGGGGAGAAGACCCAGTACTTC. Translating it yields CASSPDRGEKTQYF.

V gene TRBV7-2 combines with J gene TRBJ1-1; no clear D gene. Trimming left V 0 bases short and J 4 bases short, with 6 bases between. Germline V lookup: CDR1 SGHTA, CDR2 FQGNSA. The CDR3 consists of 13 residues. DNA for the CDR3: TGTGCCAGCAGCTTAGCTCCAAGCACTGAAGCTTTCTTT. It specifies CASSLAPSTEAFF.

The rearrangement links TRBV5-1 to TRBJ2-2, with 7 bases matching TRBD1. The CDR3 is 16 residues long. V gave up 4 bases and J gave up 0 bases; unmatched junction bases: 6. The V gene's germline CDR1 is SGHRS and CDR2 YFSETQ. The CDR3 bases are TGCGCCAGCAGCCCGAGGGGGCACACGAACACCGGGGAGCTGTTTTTT. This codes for CASSPRGHTNTGELFF.

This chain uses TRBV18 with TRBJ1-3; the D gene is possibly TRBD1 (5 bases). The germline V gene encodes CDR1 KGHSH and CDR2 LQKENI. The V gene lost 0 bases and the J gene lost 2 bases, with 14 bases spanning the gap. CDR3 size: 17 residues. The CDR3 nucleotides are TGTGCCAGCTCACCACCGCAAAGGGGATACGCTGGAAACACCATATATTTT. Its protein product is CASSPPQRGYAGNTIYF.

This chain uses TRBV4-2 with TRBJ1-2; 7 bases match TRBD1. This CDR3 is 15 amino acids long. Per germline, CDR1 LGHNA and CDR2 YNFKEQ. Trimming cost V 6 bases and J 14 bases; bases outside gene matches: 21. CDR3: CASRETGTVASTRTF. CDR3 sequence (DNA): TGTGCCAGCAGGGAGACCGGGACAGTAGCGAGCACGAGGACCTTC.

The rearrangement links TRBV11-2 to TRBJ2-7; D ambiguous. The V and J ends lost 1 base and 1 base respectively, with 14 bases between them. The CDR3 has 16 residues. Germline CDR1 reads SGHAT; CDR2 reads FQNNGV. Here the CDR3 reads CASSLGTAGQSYEQYF. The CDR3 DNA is TGTGCCAGCAGCTTAGGGACGGCCGGGCAGTCCTACGAGCAGTACTTC.

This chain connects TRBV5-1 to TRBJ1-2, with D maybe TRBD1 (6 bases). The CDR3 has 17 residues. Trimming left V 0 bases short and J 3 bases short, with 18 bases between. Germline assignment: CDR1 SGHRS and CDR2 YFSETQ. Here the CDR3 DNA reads TGCGCCAGCAGCTTGGAGGCAGGGGTAGAACTATACTATGGCTACACCTTC. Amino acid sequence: CASSLEAGVELYYGYTF.

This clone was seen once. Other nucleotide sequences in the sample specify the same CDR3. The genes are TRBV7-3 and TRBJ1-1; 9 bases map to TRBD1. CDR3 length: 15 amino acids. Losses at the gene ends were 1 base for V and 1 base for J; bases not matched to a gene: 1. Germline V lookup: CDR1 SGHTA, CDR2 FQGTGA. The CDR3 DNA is TGTGCCAGCAGCTTAAAGGGACAGGGGAACACTGAAGCTTTCTTT. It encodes CASSLKGQGNTEAFF.

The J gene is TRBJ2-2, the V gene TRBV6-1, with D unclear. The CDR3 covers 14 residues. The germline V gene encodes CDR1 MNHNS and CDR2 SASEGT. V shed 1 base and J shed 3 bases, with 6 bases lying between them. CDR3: CASSEGWYTGELFF. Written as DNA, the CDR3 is TGTGCCAGCAGTGAAGGATGGTACACCGGGGAGCTGTTTTTT.

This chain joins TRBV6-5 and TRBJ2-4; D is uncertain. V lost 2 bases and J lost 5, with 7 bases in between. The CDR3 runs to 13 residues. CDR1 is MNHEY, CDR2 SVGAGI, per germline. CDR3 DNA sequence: TGTGCCAGCAGTTACGGCGGCCAAAACATTCAGTACTTC. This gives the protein CASSYGGQNIQYF.

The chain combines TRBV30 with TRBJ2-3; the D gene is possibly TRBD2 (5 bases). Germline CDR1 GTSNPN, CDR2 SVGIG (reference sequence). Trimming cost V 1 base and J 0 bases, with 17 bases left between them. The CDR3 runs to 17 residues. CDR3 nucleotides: TGTGCCTGGAGTGCCCCGAGGCGGGCAGGAAGCACAGATACGCAGTATTTT. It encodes CAWSAPRRAGSTDTQYF.

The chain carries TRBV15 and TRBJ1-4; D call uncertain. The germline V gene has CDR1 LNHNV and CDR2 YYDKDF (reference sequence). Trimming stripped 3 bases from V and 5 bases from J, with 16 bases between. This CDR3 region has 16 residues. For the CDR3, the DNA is TGTGCCACCAGCAGCCCCAACCTCTTAGGGAATGAAAAACTGTTTTTT. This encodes CATSSPNLLGNEKLFF.

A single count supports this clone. CDR3 region: CASRRQAGANVLTF. The CDR3 DNA follows: TGTGCCAGCAGAAGACAGGCTGGGGCCAACGTCCTGACTTTC. V gene TRBV7-3 combines with J gene TRBJ2-6, with D possibly matching TRBD1 (6 bases). This CDR3 is built from 14 residues. Looked up from germline, CDR1 is SGHTA and CDR2 is FQGTGA. V was trimmed by 6 bases and J by 2 bases, leaving 8 bases between them.

The CDR3 reads CASSFYAAAQTEKLFF. CDR3 in DNA: TGTGCCAGCAGTTTCTACGCGGCAGCCCAAACGGAAAAACTGTTTTTT. The chain combines TRBV28 with TRBJ1-4; D unresolved. Trimming removed 3 bases from V and 8 bases from J, with 19 bases in between. The length of the CDR3 is 16 residues. The germline gives CDR1 MDHEN, CDR2 SYDVKM.

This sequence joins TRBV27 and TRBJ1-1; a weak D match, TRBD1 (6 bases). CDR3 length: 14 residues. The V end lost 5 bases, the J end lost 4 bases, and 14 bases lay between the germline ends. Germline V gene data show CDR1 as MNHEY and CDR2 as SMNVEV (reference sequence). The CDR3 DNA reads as TGTGCCAGCAGTCCCGACAGGACGAGCACTGAAGCTTTCTTT. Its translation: CASSPDRTSTEAFF.

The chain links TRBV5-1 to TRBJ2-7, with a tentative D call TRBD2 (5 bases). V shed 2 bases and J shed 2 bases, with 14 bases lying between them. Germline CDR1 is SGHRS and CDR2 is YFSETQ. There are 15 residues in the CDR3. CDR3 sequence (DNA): TGCGCCAGCAGCTTCCGAGGGAGTGGGGCCTACGAGCAGTACTTC. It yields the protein CASSFRGSGAYEQYF.

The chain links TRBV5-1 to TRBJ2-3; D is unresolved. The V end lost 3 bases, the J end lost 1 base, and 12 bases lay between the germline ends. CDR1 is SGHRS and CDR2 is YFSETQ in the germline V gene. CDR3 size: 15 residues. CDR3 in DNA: TGCGCCAGCAGCTCCTCGCCCAGTGGCACAGATACGCAGTATTTT. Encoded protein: CASSSSPSGTDTQYF.

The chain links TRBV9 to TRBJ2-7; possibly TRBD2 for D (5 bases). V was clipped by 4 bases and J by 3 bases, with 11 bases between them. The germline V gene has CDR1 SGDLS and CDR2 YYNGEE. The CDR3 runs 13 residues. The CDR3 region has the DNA TGTGCCAGCAGCTCCCCGGGGAACTACGAGCAGTACTTC. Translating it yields CASSSPGNYEQYF.

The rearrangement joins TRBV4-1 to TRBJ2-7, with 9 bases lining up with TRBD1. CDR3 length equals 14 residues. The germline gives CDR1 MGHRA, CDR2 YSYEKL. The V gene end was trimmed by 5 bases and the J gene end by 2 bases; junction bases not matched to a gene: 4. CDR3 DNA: TGCGCCAGCAGCTGGGACAGGGATACCTACGAGCAGTACTTC. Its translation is CASSWDRDTYEQYF.

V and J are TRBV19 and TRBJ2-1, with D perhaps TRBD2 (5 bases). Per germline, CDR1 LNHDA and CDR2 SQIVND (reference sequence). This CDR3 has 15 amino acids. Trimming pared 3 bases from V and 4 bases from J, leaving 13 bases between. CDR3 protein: CASSIDSSSYNEQFF. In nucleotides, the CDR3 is TGTGCCAGTAGTATTGACTCTAGCAGTTACAATGAGCAGTTCTTC.

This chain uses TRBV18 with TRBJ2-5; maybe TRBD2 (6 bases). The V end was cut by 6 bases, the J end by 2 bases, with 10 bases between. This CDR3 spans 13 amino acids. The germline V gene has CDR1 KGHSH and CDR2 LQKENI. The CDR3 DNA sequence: TGTGCCAGCTCGGGGGGAATACAAGAGACCCAGTACTTC. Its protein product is CASSGGIQETQYF.

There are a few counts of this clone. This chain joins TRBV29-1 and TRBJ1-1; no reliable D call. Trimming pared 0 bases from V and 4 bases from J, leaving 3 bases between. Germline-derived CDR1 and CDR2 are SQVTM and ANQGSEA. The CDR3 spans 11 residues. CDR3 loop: CSVEDSTEAFF. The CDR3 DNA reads TGCAGCGTTGAAGACAGCACTGAAGCTTTCTTT.

In DNA, the CDR3 is TGTGCCAGCAGCCTGGGGACACTAAACTATGGCTACACCTTC. Encoded protein: CASSLGTLNYGYTF. The chain links TRBV3-1 (or the pseudogene TRBV3-2) to TRBJ1-2; perhaps TRBD1 as D (6 bases). V was pared by 4 bases and J by 2 bases, with 11 bases between. The germline V gene has CDR1 LGHDT and CDR2 YNNKEL (reference sequence). This CDR3 comprises 14 residues.

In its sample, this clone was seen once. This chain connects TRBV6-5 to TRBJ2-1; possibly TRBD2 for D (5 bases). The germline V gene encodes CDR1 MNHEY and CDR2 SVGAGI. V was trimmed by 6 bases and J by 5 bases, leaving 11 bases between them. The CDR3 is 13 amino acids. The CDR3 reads CASSGIRDNEQFF. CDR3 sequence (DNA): TGTGCCAGCAGCGGGATAAGAGACAATGAGCAGTTCTTC.